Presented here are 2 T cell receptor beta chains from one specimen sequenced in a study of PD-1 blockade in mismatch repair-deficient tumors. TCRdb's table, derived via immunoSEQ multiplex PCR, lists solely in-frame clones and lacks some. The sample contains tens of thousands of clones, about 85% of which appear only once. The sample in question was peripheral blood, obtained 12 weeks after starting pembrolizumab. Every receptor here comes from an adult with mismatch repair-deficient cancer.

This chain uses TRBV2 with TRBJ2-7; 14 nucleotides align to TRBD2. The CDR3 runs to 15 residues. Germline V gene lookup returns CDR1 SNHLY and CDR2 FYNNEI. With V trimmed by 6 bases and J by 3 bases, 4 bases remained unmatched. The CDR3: CASSPGTSGSYEQYF. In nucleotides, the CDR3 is TGTGCCAGCAGCCCCGGGACTAGCGGGAGCTACGAGCAGTACTTC. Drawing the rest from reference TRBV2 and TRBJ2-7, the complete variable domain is EPEVTQTPSHQVTQMGQEVILRCVPISNHLYFYWYRQILGQKVEFLVSFYNNEISEKSEIFDDQFSVERPDGSNFTLKIRSTKLEDSAMYFCASSPGTSGSYEQYFGPGTRLTVT.

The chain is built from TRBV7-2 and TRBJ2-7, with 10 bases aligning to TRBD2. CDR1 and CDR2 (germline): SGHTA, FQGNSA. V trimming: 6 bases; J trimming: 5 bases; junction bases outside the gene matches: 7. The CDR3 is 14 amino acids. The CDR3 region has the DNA TGTGCCAGCAGACCGGGACTAGCGTTTGACGAGCAGTACTTC. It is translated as CASRPGLAFDEQYF.